This T cell receptor (beta chain) was sequenced during a study of blood T cells in healthy people across ages. Overall study results and limits: Across the age range, TCR beta diversity per million T cells fell in a roughly linear way. Unsorted PBMC input precluded a conclusive naive versus antigen-experienced comparison.

Trimming took off 9 bases at V and 1 base at J, with 12 bases between the two ends. The length of the CDR3 is 13 residues. CDR1 and CDR2 (germline): MNHNS, SASEGT. Through a sample-barcoded 5' primer and a J-beta primer mix, a second PCR was run for roughly 7 to 11 cycles. TCRdb re-called the 5' RACE reads with MiXCR, one entry per CDR3 protein. The sample records hundreds of thousands of distinct CDR3 sequences, roughly a quarter being singletons. In each sample, at least 6.5 million PBMCs were isolated. As to this clonotype: The antigen is not known.

These data are also associated with another study on T cells of mothers and their children. This second study notes: All extracted RNA went into cDNA synthesis, approximately 1.5 ug per 15 ul.

The J gene is TRBJ2-5, the V gene TRBV6-1, with a possible D match to TRBD1 (6 bases). The sample taken for sequencing was blood. The sequence derives from a boy between 2 and 10 years old in good health. DNA of the CDR3: TGTGCCAGTCGCCGGGACACCCAAGAGACCCAGTACTTC. Residues: CASRRDTQETQYF.